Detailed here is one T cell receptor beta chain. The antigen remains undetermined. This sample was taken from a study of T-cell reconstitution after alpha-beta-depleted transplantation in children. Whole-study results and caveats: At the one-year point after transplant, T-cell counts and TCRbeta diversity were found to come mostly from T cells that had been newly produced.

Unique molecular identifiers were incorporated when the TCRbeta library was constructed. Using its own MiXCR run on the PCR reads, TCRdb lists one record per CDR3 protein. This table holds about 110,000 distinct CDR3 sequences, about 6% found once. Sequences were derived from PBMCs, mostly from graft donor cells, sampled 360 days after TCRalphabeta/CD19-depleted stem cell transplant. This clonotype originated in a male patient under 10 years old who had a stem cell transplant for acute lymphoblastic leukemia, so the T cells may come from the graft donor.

CDR3 DNA sequence: TGCAGCGTTGAACGAGGGCACACTGAAGCTTTCTTT. It encodes CSVERGHTEAFF. The chain links TRBV29-1 to TRBJ1-1, with D unresolved. Trimming removed 2 bases from V and 3 bases from J, with 7 bases in between. Germline V gene data show CDR1 as SQVTM and CDR2 as ANQGSEA. This CDR3 has 12 residues.